The 16 T cell receptor beta chains given below trace back to one sample, sequenced in a study of CD8 T cells in ankylosing spondylitis. TCRdb re-analysed the 5' RACE reads in MiXCR, keeping a single row per CDR3 protein. Of 400,000 to 450,000 distinct CDR3 sequences listed, about a sixth are singletons. Study observations and caveats: Typical of ankylosing spondylitis blood, it appeared, was a TCR beta motif of fewer than 10 highly homologous variants.

Their cognate antigens are unknown. Sequencing was performed on blood, either unsorted or a sorted T cell fraction (not recorded which). Receptors originate from a male donor with ankylosing spondylitis.

This clonotype was counted only a few times. The chain has TRBV20-1 and TRBJ1-2, with D unclear. V was cut by 6 bases and J by 2 bases, with 13 bases left in between. The CDR3 sequence is 13 residues long. The V gene's germline CDR1 is DFQATT and CDR2 SNEGSKA (reference sequence). CDR3 nucleotide sequence: TGCAGTGCCATAGATTCGGGGAACTATGGCTACACCTTC. The encoded protein is CSAIDSGNYGYTF.

V is TRBV18 and J is TRBJ1-1; possible D gene TRBD1, 6 bases. V was pared by 3 bases and J by 4 bases, with 15 bases between. Germline lookup yields CDR1 KGHSH and CDR2 LQKENI. CDR3 length equals 15 residues. The CDR3 sequence is CASSPIRTEGTEAFF. The CDR3, as DNA: TGTGCCAGCTCACCTATCCGGACAGAGGGCACTGAAGCTTTCTTT.

There are a few counts of this clonotype. The chain uses TRBV7-9 and TRBJ1-2, with TRBD1 matching 9 bases. V lost 5 bases to trimming and J lost 5 bases; unmatched junction nucleotides: 9. The CDR3 is 15 residues long. In germline, CDR1 is SEHNR, CDR2 FQNEAQ (reference sequence). CDR3 protein: CASSPDRGSIYGYTF. The CDR3 DNA is TGTGCCAGCAGCCCGGACAGGGGCTCGATTTATGGCTACACCTTC. Full variable domain (missing parts from reference TRBV7-9 and TRBJ1-2): DTGVSQNPRHKITKRGQNVTFRCDPISEHNRLYWYRQTLGQGPEFLTYFQNEAQLEKSRLLSDRFSAERPKGSFSTLEIQRTEQGDSAMYLCASSPDRGSIYGYTFGSGTRLTVV.

The chain links TRBV29-1 to TRBJ1-2; TRBD1 agrees at 7 bases. CDR1 SQVTM and CDR2 ANQGSEA come from the germline V gene. This CDR3 contains 13 residues. Trimming removed 4 bases from V and 4 bases from J; junction bases left unmatched: 6. CDR3 residues: CSVAGGGSYGYTF. CDR3 sequence (DNA): TGCAGCGTTGCAGGGGGGGGGAGCTATGGCTACACCTTC.

This clonotype occurred once. CDR3 amino acids: CASSRGGLAVKLYEQYF. Here the CDR3 DNA reads TGTGCCAGCAGCCGGGGGGGACTAGCGGTGAAACTCTACGAGCAGTACTTC. The V and J genes are TRBV5-4 and TRBJ2-7; TRBD2 aligns across 11 bases. Germline CDR1 is SGHNT and CDR2 is YYREEE (reference sequence). The CDR3 is 17 residues long. The ends lost 4 bases at V and 3 bases at J; junction bases unmatched: 12.

This clonotype occurred many times. The chain couples TRBV5-1 to TRBJ2-7; D is undetermined. This CDR3 has 14 amino acids. Looked up from germline, CDR1 is SGHRS and CDR2 is YFSETQ. V was clipped by 0 bases and J by 3 bases, with 10 bases between them. The CDR3 nucleotides read TGCGCCAGCAGCTTGGGTGACAAAGTCTACGAGCAGTACTTC. It codes for CASSLGDKVYEQYF.

The rearrangement joins TRBV4-1 to TRBJ1-3; D is unclear. Trimming cost V 3 bases and J 3 bases, with 12 bases left between them. CDR1 is MGHRA, CDR2 YSYEKL, per germline. The CDR3 consists of 15 residues. The CDR3 loop reads CASSQGGLGGNTIYF. CDR3 DNA sequence: TGCGCCAGCAGCCAGGGAGGTCTGGGTGGAAACACCATATATTTT.

This chain joins TRBV29-1 and TRBJ1-1, with D unresolved. This CDR3 is 13 amino acids long. V was pared by 4 bases and J by 4 bases, with 13 bases between. Germline values: CDR1 SQVTM, CDR2 ANQGSEA. DNA of the CDR3: TGCAGCGTTGGCGGCACAGACGGCACTGAAGCTTTCTTT. Protein sequence: CSVGGTDGTEAFF.

There are many counts of this clonotype. Germline is not matched at one junction end, which may reflect a read error. The chain combines TRBV5-1 with TRBJ2-3; D ambiguous. Per the germline V gene, CDR1 is SGHRS and CDR2 is YFSETQ. The CDR3 spans 11 residues. CDR3 nucleotide sequence: TGTGCCAGCAGCTTCACAGATACGCAGTATTTT. Its translation is CASSFTDTQYF.

J is TRBJ1-2 and V is TRBV29-1; D remains unclear. The V end lost 4 bases, the J end lost 6 bases, and 18 bases lay between the germline ends. Germline V gene sequence: CDR1 SQVTM, CDR2 ANQGSEA. This CDR3 comprises 14 residues. The CDR3 bases are TGCAGCGTTGGAAGCAGGCCCAGCCGGGATGGCTACACCTTC. Protein product: CSVGSRPSRDGYTF. The full variable domain, completed using reference TRBV29-1 and TRBJ1-2, is SAVISQKPSRDICQRGTSLTIQCQVDSQVTMMFWYRQQPGQSLTLIATANQGSEATYESGFVIDKFPISRPNLTFSTLTVSNMSPEDSSIYLCSVGSRPSRDGYTFGSGTRLTVV.

The chain combines TRBV28 with TRBJ2-7, with TRBD1 matching over 9 bases. Per the germline V gene, CDR1 is MDHEN and CDR2 is SYDVKM. The V and J ends lost 6 bases and 3 bases, in that order; junction bases with no gene match: 6. CDR3 length equals 14 residues. The CDR3 reads CASRTGGKFYEQYF. The DNA for the CDR3 is TGTGCCAGCAGGACAGGGGGAAAGTTCTACGAGCAGTACTTC. Using reference TRBV28 and TRBJ2-7 for the parts outside the CDR3, the full variable domain is DVKVTQSSRYLVKRTGEKVFLECVQDMDHENMFWYRQDPGLGLRLIYFSYDVKMKEKGDIPEGYSVSREKKERFSLILESASTNQTSMYLCASRTGGKFYEQYFGPGTRLTVT.

This clonotype showed up just a few times. This sequence joins TRBV2 and TRBJ2-7; 8 nucleotides match TRBD2. Losses at the gene ends were 8 bases for V and 5 bases for J; bases not matched to a gene: 11. The CDR3 is 14 amino acids. Germline V gene sequence: CDR1 SNHLY, CDR2 FYNNEI. Written as DNA, the CDR3 is TGTGCCAGCCGGGGGAGCGGGGGATATAACGAGCAGTACTTC. It translates to CASRGSGGYNEQYF.

This chain links TRBV5-6 with TRBJ1-6; a possible D gene is TRBD1 (6 bases). The CDR3 extends over 15 amino acids. V was shortened by 3 bases and J by 10 bases, with 17 bases between the two germline ends. Germline values: CDR1 SGHDT, CDR2 YYEEEE. The CDR3 DNA is TGTGCCAGCAGCTACCGGGACACCAAGGGGTCACCCCTCCACTTT. This codes for CASSYRDTKGSPLHF.

This clonotype came up a few times. This CDR3 reads CSAIRGSYEQYF. CDR3 nucleotide sequence: TGCAGTGCGATACGGGGCTCCTACGAGCAGTACTTC. The chain has TRBV20-1 and TRBJ2-7; D perhaps matches TRBD2 (5 bases). Trimming took 6 bases from V and 0 from J, leaving 9 bases between them. Germline CDR1 and CDR2: DFQATT and SNEGSKA (reference sequence). CDR3 size: 12 residues.

This clonotype showed up just a few times. The V call is TRBV29-1, the J call TRBJ2-6, with no clear D. The V end was cut by 6 bases, the J end by 0 bases, with 6 bases between. Looked up from germline, CDR1 is SQVTM and CDR2 is ANQGSEA. CDR3 length equals 13 residues. The CDR3 protein is CSVFFSGANVLTF. DNA of the CDR3: TGCAGCGTGTTTTTCTCTGGGGCCAACGTCCTGACTTTC.

The chain uses TRBV15 and TRBJ1-3, with 8 bases fitting TRBD1. The germline gives CDR1 LNHNV, CDR2 YYDKDF (reference sequence). The CDR3 runs to 14 residues. J was trimmed by 9 bases and V by 5 bases; bases with no gene match: 9. The DNA for the CDR3 is TGTGCCACCAGCGGGCCAGGACAGGGAGGCACCATATATTTT. Its protein is CATSGPGQGGTIYF.